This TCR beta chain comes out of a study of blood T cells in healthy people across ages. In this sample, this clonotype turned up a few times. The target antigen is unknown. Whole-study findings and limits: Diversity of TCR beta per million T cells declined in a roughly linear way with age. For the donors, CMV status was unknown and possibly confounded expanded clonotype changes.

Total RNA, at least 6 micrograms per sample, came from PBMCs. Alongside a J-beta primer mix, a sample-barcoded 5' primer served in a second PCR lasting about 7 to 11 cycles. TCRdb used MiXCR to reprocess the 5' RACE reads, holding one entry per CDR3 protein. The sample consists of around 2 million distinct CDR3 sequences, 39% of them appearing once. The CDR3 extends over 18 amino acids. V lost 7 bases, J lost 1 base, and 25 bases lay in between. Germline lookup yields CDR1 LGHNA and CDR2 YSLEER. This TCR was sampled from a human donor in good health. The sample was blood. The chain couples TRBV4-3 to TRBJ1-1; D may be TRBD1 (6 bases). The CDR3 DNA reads TGCGCCAGCACAAAAGGGGACACAGTCCCACCCGAGAACACTGAAGCTTTCTTT. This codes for CASTKGDTVPPENTEAFF.